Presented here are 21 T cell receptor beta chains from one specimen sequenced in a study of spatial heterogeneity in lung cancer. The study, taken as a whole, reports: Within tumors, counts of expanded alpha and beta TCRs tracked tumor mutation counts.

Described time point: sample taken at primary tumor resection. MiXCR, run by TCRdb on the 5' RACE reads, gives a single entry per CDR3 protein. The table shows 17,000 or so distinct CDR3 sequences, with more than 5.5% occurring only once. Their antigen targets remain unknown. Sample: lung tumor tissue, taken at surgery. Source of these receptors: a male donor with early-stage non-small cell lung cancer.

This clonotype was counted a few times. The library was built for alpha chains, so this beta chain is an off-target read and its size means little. The CDR3 protein is CASSLGTGYNEQFF. The DNA for the CDR3 is TGTGCCAGCAGCTTAGGGACAGGTTACAATGAGCAGTTCTTC. This sequence joins TRBV7-3 and TRBJ2-1; 8 positions agree with TRBD1. This CDR3 has 14 amino acids. V lost 2 bases, J lost 4 bases, and 1 base stayed unmatched. Germline CDR1 SGHTA, CDR2 FQGTGA.

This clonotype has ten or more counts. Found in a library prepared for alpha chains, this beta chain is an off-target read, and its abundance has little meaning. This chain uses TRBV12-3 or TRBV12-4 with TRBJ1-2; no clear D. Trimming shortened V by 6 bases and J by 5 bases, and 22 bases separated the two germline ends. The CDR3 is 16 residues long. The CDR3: CASSPLKAASSYGYTF. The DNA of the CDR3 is TGTGCCAGCAGCCCTCTTAAGGCCGCGTCTTCTTATGGCTACACCTTC.

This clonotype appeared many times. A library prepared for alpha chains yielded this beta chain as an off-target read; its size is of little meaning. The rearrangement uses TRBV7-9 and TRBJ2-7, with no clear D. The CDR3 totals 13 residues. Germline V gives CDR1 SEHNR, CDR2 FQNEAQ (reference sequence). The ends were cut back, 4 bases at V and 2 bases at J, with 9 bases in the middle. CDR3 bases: TGTGCCAGCAGCTCCCACCAGGCCTACGAGCAGTACTTC. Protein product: CASSSHQAYEQYF. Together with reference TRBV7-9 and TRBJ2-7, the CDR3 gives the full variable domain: DTGVSQNPRHKITKRGQNVTFRCDPISEHNRLYWYRQTLGQGPEFLTYFQNEAQLEKSRLLSDRFSAERPKGSFSTLEIQRTEQGDSAMYLCASSSHQAYEQYFGPGTRLTVT.

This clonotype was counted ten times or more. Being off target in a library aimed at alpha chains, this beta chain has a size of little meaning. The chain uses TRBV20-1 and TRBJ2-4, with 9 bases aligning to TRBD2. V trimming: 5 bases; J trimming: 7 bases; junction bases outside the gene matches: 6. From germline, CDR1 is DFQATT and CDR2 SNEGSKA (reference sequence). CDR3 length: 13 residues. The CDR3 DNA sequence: TGCAGTGCTTTCTTAGCGGGAGTGAACATTCAGTACTTC. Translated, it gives CSAFLAGVNIQYF.

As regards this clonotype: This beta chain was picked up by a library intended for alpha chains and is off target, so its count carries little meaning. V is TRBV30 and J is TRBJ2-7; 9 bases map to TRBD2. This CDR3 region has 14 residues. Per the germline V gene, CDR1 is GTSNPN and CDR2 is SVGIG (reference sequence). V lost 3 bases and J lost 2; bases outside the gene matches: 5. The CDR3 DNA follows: TGTGCCTGGAGGGTAGCGGGAGAAGCCTACGAGCAGTACTTC. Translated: CAWRVAGEAYEQYF. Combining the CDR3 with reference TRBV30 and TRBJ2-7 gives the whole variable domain SQTIHQWPATLVQPVGSPLSLECTVEGTSNPNLYWYRQAAGRGLQLLFYSVGIGQISSEVPQNLSASRPQDRQFILSSKKLLLSDSGFYLCAWRVAGEAYEQYFGPGTRLTVT.

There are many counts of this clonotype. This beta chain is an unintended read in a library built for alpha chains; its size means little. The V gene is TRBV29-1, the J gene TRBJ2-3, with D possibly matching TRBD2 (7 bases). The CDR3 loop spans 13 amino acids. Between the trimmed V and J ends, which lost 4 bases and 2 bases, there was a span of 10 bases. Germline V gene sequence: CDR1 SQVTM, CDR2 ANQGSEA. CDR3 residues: CSVVGGATDTQYF. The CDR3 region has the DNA TGCAGCGTTGTGGGGGGGGCCACAGATACGCAGTATTTT.

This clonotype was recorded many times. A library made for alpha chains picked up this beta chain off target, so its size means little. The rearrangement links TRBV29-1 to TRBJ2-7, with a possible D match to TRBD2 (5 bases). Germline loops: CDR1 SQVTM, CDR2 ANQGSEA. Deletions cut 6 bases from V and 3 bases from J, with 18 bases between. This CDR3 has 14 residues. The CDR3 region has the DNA TGCAGCGTCACCCCCGGCAGCGGTCGCTACGAGCAGTACTTC. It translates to CSVTPGSGRYEQYF.

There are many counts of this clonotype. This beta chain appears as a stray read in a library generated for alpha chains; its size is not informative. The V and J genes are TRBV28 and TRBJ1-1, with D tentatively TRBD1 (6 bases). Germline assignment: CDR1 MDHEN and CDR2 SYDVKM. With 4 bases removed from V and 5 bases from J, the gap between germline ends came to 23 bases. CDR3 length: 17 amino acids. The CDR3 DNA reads TGTGCCAGCAGTTCCTGGTCGGGGGGGGCTAGGAGGACTGAAGCTTTCTTT. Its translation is CASSSWSGGARRTEAFF. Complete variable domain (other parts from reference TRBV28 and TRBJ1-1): DVKVTQSSRYLVKRTGEKVFLECVQDMDHENMFWYRQDPGLGLRLIYFSYDVKMKEKGDIPEGYSVSREKKERFSLILESASTNQTSMYLCASSSWSGGARRTEAFFGQGTRLTVV.

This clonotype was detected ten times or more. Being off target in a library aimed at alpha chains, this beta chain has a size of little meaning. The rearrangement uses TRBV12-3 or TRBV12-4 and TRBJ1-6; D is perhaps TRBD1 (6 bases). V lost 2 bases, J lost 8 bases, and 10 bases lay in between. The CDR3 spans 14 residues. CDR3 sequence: CASSLTGSDSPLHF. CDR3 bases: TGTGCCAGCAGTTTAACAGGGTCCGATTCACCCCTCCACTTT.

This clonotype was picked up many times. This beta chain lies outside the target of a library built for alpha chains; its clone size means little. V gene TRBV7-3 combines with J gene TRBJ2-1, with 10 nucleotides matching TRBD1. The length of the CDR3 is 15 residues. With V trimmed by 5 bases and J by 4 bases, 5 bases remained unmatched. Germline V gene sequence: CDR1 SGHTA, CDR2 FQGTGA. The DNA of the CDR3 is TGTGCCAGCAGCCCGGACAGGGGGTTTTACAATGAGCAGTTCTTC. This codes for CASSPDRGFYNEQFF.

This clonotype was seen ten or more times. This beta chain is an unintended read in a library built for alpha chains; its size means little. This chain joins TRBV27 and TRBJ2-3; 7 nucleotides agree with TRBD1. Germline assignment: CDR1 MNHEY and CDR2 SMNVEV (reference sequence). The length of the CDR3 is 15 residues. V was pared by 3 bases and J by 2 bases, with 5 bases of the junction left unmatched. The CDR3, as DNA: TGTGCCAGCAGTTTCCAGACAGGGTACACAGATACGCAGTATTTT. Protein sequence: CASSFQTGYTDTQYF.

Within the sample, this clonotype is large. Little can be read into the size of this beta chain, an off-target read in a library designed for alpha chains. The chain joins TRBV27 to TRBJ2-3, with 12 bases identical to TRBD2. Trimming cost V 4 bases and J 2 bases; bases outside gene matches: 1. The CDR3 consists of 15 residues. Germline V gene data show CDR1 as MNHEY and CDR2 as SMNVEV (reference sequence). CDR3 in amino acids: CASSWTSGITDTQYF. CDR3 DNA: TGTGCCAGCAGTTGGACTAGCGGGATCACAGATACGCAGTATTTT.

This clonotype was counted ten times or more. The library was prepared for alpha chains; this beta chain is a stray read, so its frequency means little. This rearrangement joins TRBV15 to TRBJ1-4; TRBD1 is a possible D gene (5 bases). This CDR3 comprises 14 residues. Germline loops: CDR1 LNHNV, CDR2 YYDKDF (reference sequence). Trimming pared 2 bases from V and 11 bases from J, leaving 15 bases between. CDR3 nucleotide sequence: TGTGCCACCAGCAGACCGTCGGGGCAACTTAAACTGTTTTTT. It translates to CATSRPSGQLKLFF.

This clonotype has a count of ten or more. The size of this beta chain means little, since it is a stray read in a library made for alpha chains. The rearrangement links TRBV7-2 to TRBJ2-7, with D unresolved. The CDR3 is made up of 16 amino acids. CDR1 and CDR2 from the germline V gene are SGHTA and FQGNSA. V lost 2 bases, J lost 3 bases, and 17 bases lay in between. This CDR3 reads CASSLTPLSTYYEQYF. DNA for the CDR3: TGTGCCAGCAGCTTAACCCCCCTGTCGACCTACTACGAGCAGTACTTC.

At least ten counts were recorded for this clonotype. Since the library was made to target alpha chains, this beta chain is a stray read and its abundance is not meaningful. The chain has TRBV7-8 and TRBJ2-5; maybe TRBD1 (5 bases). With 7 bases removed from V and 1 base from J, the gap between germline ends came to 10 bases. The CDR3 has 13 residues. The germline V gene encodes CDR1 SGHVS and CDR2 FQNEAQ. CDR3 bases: TGTGCCAGCACCCTAGGGGTCCAAGAGACCCAGTACTTC. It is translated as CASTLGVQETQYF. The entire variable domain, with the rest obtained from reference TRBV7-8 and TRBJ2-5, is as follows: GAGVSQSPRYKVAKRGQDVALRCDPISGHVSLFWYQQALGQGPEFLTYFQNEAQLDKSGLPSDRFFAERPEGSVSTLKIQRTQQEDSAVYLCASTLGVQETQYFGPGTRLLVL.

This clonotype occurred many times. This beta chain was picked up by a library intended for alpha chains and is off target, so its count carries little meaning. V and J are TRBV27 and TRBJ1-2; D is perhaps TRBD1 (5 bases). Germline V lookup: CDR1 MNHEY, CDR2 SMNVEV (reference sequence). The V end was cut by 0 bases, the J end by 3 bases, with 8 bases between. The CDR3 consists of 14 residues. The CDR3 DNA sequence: TGTGCCAGCAGTTTATCGTGGGGCTACTATGGCTACACCTTC. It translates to CASSLSWGYYGYTF.

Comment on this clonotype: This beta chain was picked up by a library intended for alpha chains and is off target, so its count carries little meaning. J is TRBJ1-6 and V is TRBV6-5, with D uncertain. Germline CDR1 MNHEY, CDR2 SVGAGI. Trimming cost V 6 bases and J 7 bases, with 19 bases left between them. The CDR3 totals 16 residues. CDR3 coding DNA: TGTGCCAGCAGCCTAGGCCCCATCCACACAAATTCACCCCTCCACTTT. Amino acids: CASSLGPIHTNSPLHF.

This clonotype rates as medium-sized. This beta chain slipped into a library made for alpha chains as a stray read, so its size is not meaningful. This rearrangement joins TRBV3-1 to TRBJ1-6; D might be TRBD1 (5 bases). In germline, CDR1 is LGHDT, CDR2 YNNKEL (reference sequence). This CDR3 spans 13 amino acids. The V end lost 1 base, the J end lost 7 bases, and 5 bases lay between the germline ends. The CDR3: CASSQGGNSPLHF. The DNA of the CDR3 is TGTGCCAGCAGCCAAGGGGGGAATTCACCCCTCCACTTT.

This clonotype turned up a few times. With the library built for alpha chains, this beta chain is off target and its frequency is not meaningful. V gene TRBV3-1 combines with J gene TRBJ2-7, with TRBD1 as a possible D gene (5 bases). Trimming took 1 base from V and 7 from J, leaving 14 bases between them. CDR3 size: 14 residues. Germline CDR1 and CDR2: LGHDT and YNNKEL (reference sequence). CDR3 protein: CASSQGQGDMEQYF. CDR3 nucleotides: TGTGCCAGCAGCCAAGGCCAGGGCGATATGGAGCAGTACTTC.

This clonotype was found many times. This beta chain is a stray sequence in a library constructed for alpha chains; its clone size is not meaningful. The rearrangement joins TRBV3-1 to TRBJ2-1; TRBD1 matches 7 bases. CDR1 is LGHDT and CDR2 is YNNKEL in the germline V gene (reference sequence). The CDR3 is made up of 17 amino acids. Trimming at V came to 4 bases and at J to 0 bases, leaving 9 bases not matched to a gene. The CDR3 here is CASSRRTTGSSYNEQFF. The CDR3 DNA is TGTGCCAGCAGCCGCCGCACGACAGGGAGCTCCTACAATGAGCAGTTCTTC.

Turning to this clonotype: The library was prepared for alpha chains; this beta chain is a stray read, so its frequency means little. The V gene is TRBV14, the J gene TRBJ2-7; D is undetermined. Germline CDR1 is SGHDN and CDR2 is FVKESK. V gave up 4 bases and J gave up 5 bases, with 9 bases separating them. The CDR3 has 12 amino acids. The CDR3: CASSPGRNEQYF. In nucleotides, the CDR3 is TGTGCCAGCAGCCCCGGTAGGAACGAGCAGTACTTC.